The T cell receptor beta chain under discussion was sequenced for a study of T-cell reconstitution after alpha-beta-depleted transplantation in children. Study-wide points: Some patients owed their high day-60 TCRbeta diversity to surviving recipient T cells and thymic progenitors. Fresh T-cell production supplied most of the T-cell counts and diversity seen one year after transplant. Alpha-beta T cells present about two months after transplant were reported to originate from several hundred expanded graft clones.

In its sample, this clonotype was seen many times. What it recognizes is unknown. V was pared by 0 bases and J by 2 bases, with 9 bases between. Germline assignment: CDR1 SGHAT and CDR2 FQNNGV. This CDR3 contains 15 residues. Unique molecular identifiers were incorporated during preparation of the TCRbeta library. Each CDR3 protein gets one entry after TCRdb re-called the PCR reads with MiXCR. This table has hundreds of thousands of distinct CDR3 sequences, around 13% appearing once. The sample in question was PBMCs, obtained before TCRalphabeta/CD19-depleted stem cell transplant. This clonotype originated in a girl aged 2-10 years with congenital amegakaryocytic thrombocytopenia, due to receive a stem cell transplant. This chain connects TRBV11-2 to TRBJ2-3; no clear D gene. The CDR3 protein is CASSLDRQDTDTQYF. CDR3 coding DNA: TGTGCCAGCAGCTTAGATCGGCAGGACACAGATACGCAGTATTTT.